This TCR beta chain was recorded in a study of T-cell reconstitution after alpha-beta-depleted transplantation in children. The CDR3 sequence is 15 residues long. Germline CDR1 and CDR2: SEHNR and FQNEAQ (reference sequence). About this clonotype: Its target is not known. One end of the junction fails to match germline, which may point to a read error.

Overall study results and limits: Several hundred expanded graft clones reportedly gave rise to the alpha-beta T cells present about two months after transplant. A year post-transplant, T-cell counts and diversity derived mostly from newly produced T cells. Some patients' high day-60 TCRbeta diversity was traced to surviving recipient T cells and thymic progenitors.

Preparing the TCRbeta library involved the use of unique molecular identifiers. TCRdb recomputed calls from the PCR reads with MiXCR, one row per CDR3 protein. The sample has around 450,000 distinct CDR3 sequences; approximately 10% are singletons. This sequence was found in a child between 2 and 9 years old with inherited bone marrow failure, due to receive a stem cell transplant. V and J are TRBV7-9 and TRBJ2-1; the D is unclear. The sample consisted of PBMCs, taken before TCRalphabeta/CD19-depleted stem cell transplant. The CDR3 here is CATSTPLGSYNEQFF. CDR3 in DNA: TGTGCCACCAGCACCCCGCTCGGATCCTACAATGAGCAGTTCTTC. Using reference TRBV7-9 and TRBJ2-1 for the parts outside the CDR3, the full variable domain is DTGVSQNPRHKITKRGQNVTFRCDPISEHNRLYWYRQTLGQGPEFLTYFQNEAQLEKSRLLSDRFSAERPKGSFSTLEIQRTEQGDSAMYLCATSTPLGSYNEQFFGPGTRLTVL.